This T cell receptor beta chain was found in a study of T cell repertoires in cytomegalovirus infection. Study summary: It can be stated that public TCR beta signatures indicated CMV infection as well as a matching HLA type.

Each CDR3 protein is one row after TCRdb ran MiXCR on the reads. The table shows hundreds of thousands of distinct CDR3 sequences, with approximately 10% occurring only once. A word on this clonotype: Its antigen is not identified.

Study-wide findings and caveats: Carriers of CMV and the relevant HLA type were discriminated by public TCR beta frequency.

The CDR3 is 15 amino acids. Germline V gene lookup returns CDR1 SGHVS and CDR2 FNYEAQ. V lost 3 bases and J lost 1, with 12 bases in between. The sample was PBMCs. The V gene is TRBV7-6, the J gene TRBJ2-5, with TRBD1 as a possible D gene (5 bases). This TCR was sampled from a human donor in good health (CMV status not recorded). Some clones in this sample may be carry-over from other donors' samples. The CDR3 reads CASSFPTATQETQYF. CDR3 sequence (DNA): TGTGCCAGCAGCTTTCCGACAGCTACCCAAGAGACCCAGTACTTC.